This T cell receptor (beta chain) was found in a study of molecular identifiers for immune sequencing clone quantification. This clonotype appeared many times. V gave up 11 bases and J gave up 0 bases; unmatched junction bases: 6. Looked up from germline, CDR1 is MNHEY and CDR2 is SVGEGT. The CDR3 has 13 residues. TCRdb re-called the PCR reads through MiXCR, storing one row per CDR3 protein. The data show 40,000 to 45,000 distinct CDR3 sequences, about 19% seen once. This TCR derives from a human donor in good health. Some libraries in this study had Jurkat cell RNA spiked in. Material for sequencing was naive CD8+ T cells from blood, with Jurkat cell RNA spiked in. Subset defined: FACS-sorted CD8+CD4-CCR7+CD45RA+ naive T cells. The chain links TRBV6-2 or TRBV6-3 to TRBJ1-1; 7 bases fit TRBD1. The CDR3 nucleotides are TGTGCCGCAGGGGGACAATTGAACACTGAAGCTTTCTTT. Amino acid sequence: CAAGGQLNTEAFF.